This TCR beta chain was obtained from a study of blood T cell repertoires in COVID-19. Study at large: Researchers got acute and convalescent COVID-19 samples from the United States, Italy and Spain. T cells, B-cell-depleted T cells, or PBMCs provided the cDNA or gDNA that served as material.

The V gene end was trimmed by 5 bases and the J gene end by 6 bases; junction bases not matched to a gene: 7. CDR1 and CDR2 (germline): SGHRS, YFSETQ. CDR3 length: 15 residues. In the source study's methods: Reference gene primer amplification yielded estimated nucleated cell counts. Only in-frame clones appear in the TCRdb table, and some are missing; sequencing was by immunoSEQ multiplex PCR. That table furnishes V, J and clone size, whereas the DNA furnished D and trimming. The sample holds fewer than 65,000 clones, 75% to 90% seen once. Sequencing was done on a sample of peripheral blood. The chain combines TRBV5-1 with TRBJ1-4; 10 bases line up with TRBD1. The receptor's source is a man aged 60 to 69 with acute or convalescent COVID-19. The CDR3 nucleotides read TGCGCCAGCAGAAATTCCGGGACAGGGGATGAAAAACTGTTTTTT. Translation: CASRNSGTGDEKLFF.